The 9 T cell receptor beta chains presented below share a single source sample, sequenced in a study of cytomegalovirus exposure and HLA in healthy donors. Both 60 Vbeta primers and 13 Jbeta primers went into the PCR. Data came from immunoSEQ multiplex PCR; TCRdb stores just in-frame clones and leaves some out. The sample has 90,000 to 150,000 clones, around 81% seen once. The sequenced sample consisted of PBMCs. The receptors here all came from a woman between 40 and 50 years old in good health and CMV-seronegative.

The CDR3 bases are TGTGCCAGCAGTGCGCTCGGGACTCCGCTCTACGAGCAGTACTTC. Translated: CASSALGTPLYEQYF. This chain uses TRBV6-1 with TRBJ2-7, with D tentatively TRBD2 (6 bases). V dropped 4 bases and J dropped 3 bases, with 16 bases sitting between them. The CDR3 length is 15 residues. CDR1 and CDR2 (germline): MNHNS, SASEGT.

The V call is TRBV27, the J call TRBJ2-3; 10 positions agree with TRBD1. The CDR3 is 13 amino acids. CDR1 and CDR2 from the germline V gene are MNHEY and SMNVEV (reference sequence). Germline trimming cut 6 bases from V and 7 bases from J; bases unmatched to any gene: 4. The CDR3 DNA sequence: TGTGCCAGCAGGGGGACAGGGGAGAATACGCAGTATTTT. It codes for CASRGTGENTQYF.

The CDR3 spells CASSWTGGDNEQFF. The CDR3 coding sequence is TGTGCCAGCAGCTGGACAGGGGGAGACAATGAGCAGTTCTTC. The chain joins TRBV7-2 to TRBJ2-1; TRBD1 matches 10 bases. The CDR3 sequence is 14 residues long. CDR1 SGHTA and CDR2 FQGNSA come from the germline V gene. V lost 4 bases, J lost 5 bases, and 2 bases stayed unmatched.

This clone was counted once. In nucleotides, the CDR3 is TGCGCCAGCAGTGAGAACGGGTTGGGTGAGCAGTTCTTC. Protein product: CASSENGLGEQFF. This chain joins TRBV10-1 and TRBJ2-1; D is unresolved. Looked up from germline, CDR1 is WNHNN and CDR2 is SYGVQD (reference sequence). Trimming took 2 bases from V and 9 from J, leaving 11 bases between them. The CDR3 contains 13 residues.

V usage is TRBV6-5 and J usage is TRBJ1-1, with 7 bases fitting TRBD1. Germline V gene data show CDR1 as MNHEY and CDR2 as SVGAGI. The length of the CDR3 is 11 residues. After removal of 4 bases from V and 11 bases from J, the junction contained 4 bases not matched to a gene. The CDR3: CASSSDRRAFF. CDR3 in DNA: TGTGCCAGCAGTTCGGACAGGCGGGCTTTCTTT.

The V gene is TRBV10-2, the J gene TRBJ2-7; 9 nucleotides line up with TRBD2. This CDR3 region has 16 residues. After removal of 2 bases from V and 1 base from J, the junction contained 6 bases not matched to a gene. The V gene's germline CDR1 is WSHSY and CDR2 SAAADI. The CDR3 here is CASSESRLAGSYEQYF. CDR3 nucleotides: TGCGCCAGCAGTGAGAGTAGGCTAGCGGGATCCTACGAGCAGTACTTC.

CDR3 protein: CASSLGMGGPSLPNYGYTF. DNA for the CDR3: TGTGCCAGCAGCTTAGGGATGGGGGGTCCATCCCTCCCGAATTATGGCTACACCTTC. The rearrangement links TRBV7-2 to TRBJ1-2; tentatively, D is TRBD1 (5 bases). CDR3 length: 19 amino acids. Germline lookup yields CDR1 SGHTA and CDR2 FQGNSA. The V and J ends lost 1 base and 5 bases respectively, with 26 bases between them.

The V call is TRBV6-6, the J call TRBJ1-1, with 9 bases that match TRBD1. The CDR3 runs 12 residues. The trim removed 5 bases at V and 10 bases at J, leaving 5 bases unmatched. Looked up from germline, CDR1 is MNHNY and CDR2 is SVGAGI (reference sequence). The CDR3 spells CASSPTGGSAFF. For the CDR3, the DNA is TGTGCCAGCAGTCCGACAGGGGGTTCAGCTTTCTTT.

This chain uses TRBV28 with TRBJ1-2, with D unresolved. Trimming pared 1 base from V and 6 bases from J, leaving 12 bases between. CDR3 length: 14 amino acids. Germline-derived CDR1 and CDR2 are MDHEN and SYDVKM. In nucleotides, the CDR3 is TGTGCCAGCAGTTTATTTGGGGAGGGAAATGGCTACACCTTC. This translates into CASSLFGEGNGYTF.